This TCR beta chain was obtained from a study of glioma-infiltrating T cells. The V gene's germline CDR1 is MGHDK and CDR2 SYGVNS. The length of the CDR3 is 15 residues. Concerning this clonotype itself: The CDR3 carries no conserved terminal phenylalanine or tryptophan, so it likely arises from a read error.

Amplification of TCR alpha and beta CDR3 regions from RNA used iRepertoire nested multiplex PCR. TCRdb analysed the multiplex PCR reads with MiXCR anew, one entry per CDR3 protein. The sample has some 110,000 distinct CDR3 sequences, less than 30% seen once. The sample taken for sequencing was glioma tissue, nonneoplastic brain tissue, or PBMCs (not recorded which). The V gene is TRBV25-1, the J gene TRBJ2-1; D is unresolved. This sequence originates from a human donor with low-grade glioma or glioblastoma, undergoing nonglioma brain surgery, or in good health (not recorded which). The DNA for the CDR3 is TGTGCCAGCAGTGAATCCGCCAACTCCTGCAATGAGCAGTTCTCC. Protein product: CASSESANSCNEQFS.